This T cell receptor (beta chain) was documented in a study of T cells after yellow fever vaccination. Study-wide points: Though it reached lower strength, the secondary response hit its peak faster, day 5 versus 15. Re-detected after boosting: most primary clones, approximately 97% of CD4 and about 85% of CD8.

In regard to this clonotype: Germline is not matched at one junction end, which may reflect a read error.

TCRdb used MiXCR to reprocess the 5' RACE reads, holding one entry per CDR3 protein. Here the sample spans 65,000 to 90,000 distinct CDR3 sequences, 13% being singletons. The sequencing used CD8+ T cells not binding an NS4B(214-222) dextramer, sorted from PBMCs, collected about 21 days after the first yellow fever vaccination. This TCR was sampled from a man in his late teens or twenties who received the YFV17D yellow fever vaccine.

This chain's CDR3 is CASSQDPAGGQGTQYF. In DNA, the CDR3 is TGCGCCAGCAGCCAAGATCCAGCGGGGGGGCAAGGGACCCAGTACTTC. This chain joins TRBV4-1 and TRBJ2-5; 10 bases are shared with TRBD2. The CDR3 loop spans 16 amino acids. Per the germline V gene, CDR1 is MGHRA and CDR2 is YSYEKL.